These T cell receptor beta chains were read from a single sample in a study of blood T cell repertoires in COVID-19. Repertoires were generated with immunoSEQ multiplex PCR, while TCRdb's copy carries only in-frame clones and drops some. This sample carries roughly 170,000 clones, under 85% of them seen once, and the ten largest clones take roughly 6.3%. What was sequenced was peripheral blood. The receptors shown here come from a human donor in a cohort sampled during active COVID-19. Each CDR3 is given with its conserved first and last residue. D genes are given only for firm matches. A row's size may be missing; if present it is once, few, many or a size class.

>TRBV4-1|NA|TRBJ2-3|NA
CASSQNSGSDTQYF
TGCGCCAGCAGCCAGAATTCAGGGTCAGATACGCAGTATTTT
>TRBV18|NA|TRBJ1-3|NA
CASSPLGQRNTIYF
TGTGCCAGCTCACCCCTCGGACAAAGAAACACCATATATTTT
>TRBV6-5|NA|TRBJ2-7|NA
CASKVGGRIHEQYF
TGTGCCAGCAAGGTAGGAGGGCGTATCCACGAGCAGTACTTC
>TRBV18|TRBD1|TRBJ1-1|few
CASSPGQGENTEAFF
TGTGCCAGCTCACCGGGACAGGGCGAGAACACTGAAGCTTTCTTT
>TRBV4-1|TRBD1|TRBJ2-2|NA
CASSQNRGQTLGPGELFF
TGCGCCAGCAGCCAAAACAGGGGACAGACCCTTGGTCCCGGGGAGCTGTTTTTT
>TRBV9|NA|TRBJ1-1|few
CASSVRGDTEAFF
TGTGCCAGCAGCGTCAGGGGCGACACTGAAGCTTTCTTT
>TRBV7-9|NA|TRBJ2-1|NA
CASSPPGGPYYNEQFF
TGTGCCAGCAGCCCCCCAGGGGGGCCTTATTACAATGAGCAGTTCTTC
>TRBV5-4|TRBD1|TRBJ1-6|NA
CASSPGQNYNSPLHF
TGTGCCAGCAGCCCGGGACAGAACTATAATTCACCCCTCCACTTT
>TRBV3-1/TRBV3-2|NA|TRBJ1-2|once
CASSHGASGTGYTF
TGTGCCAGCAGCCATGGGGCATCGGGTACTGGCTACACCTTC
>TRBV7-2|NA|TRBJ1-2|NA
CASSLGANYGYTF
TGTGCCAGCAGCTTAGGAGCTAACTATGGCTACACCTTC
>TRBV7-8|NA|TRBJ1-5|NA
CASSLARTSTYDSNQPQHF
TGTGCCAGCAGCTTAGCCCGGACATCGACCTATGATAGCAATCAGCCCCAGCATTTT
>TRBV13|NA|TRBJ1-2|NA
CASSLATPDYGYTF
TGTGCCAGCAGCTTAGCCACCCCAGACTATGGCTACACCTTC
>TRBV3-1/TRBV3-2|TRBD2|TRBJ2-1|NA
CASSQSGGSFNEQFF
TGTGCCAGCAGCCAGTCGGGGGGGTCTTTCAATGAGCAGTTCTTC
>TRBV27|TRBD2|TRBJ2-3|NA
CASRDRTSGGTDTQYF
TGTGCCAGCAGAGATAGGACTAGCGGGGGGACAGATACGCAGTATTTT
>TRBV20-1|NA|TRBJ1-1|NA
CSASIGGGTEAFF
TGCAGTGCTAGTATTGGGGGCGGGACTGAAGCTTTCTTT
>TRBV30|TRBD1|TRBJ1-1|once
CACTPPQGANTEAFF
TGTGCCTGTACGCCCCCTCAGGGGGCAAACACTGAAGCTTTCTTT
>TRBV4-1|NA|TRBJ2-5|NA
CASSQPLRRKTQYF
TGCGCCAGCAGCCAGCCTTTGAGGAGGAAGACCCAGTACTTC
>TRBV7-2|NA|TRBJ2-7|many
CASSLPRYEQYF
TGTGCCAGCAGCTTACCCAGATACGAGCAGTACTTC
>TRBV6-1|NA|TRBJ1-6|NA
CASSEWVQVIDNSPLHF
TGTGCCAGCAGTGAATGGGTGCAGGTCATCGATAATTCACCCCTCCACTTT
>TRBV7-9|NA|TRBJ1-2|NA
CASSPQGNYGYTF
TGTGCCAGCAGCCCACAGGGAAACTATGGCTACACCTTC
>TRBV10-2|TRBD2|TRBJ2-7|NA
CASSQRGGYEQYF
TGCGCCAGCAGTCAGCGGGGGGGATACGAGCAGTACTTC
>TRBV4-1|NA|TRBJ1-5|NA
CASSQDHLLYQPQHF
TGCGCCAGCAGCCAAGATCACTTACTTTATCAGCCCCAGCATTTT
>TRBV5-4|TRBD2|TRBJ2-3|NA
CASSWGGGTDTQYF
TGTGCCAGCAGCTGGGGGGGAGGCACAGATACGCAGTATTTT
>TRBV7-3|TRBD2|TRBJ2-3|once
CASSLLGLSTDTQYF
TGTGCCAGCAGCCTACTGGGACTATCCACAGATACGCAGTATTTT